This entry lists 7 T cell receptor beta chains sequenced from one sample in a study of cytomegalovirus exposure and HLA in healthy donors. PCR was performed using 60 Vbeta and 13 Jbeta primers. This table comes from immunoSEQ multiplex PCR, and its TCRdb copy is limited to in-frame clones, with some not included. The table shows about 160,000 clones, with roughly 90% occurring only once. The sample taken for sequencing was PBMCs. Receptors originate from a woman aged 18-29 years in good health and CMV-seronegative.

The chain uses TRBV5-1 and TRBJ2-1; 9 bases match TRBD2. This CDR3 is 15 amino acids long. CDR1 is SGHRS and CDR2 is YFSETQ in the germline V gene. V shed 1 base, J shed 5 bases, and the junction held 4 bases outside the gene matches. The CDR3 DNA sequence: TGCGCCAGCAGCTTGATGACTAGCGGAGACAATGAGCAGTTCTTC. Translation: CASSLMTSGDNEQFF.

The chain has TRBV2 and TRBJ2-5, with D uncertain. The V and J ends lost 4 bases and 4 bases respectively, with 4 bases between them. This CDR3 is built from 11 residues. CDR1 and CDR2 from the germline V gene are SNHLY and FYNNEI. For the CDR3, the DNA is TGTGCCAGCAGTGGCAGAGAGACCCAGTACTTC. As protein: CASSGRETQYF.

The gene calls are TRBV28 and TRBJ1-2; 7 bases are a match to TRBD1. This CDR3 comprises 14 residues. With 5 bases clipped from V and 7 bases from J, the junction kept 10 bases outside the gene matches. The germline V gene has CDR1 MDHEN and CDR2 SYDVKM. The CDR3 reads CASSHAGGKGGYTF. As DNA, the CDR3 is TGTGCCAGCAGTCACGCAGGGGGAAAGGGTGGCTACACCTTC.

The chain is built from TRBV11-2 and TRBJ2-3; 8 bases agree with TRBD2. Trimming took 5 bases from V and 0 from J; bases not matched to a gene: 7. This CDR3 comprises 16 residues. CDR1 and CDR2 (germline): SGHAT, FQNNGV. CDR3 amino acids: CASSVTSGHSTDTQYF. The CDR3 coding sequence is TGTGCCAGCAGCGTCACTAGCGGTCACAGCACAGATACGCAGTATTTT.

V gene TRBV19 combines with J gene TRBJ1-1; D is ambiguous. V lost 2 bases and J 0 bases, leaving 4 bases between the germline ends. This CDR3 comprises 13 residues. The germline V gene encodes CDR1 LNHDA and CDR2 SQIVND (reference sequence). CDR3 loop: CASSIRLNTEAFF. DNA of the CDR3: TGTGCCAGTAGTATACGGTTGAACACTGAAGCTTTCTTT.

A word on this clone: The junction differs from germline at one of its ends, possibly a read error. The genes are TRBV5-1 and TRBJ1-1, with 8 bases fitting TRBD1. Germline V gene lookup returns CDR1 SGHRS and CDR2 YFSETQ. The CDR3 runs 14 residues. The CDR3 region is CASRLDREYTEAFF. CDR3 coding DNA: TGCGCCAGCAGGTTGGACAGGGAATACACTGAAGCTTTCTTT.

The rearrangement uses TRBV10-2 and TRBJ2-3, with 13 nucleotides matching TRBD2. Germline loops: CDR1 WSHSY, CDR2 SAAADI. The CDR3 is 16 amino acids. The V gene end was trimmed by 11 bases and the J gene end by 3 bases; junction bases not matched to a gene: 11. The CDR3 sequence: CASTRTSGRSTDTQYF. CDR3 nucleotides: TGCGCCTCCACCCGGACTAGCGGGAGATCGACAGATACGCAGTATTTT.